These 26 T cell receptor beta chains share one sample of origin, sequenced in a study of T cell responses to AZD1222 COVID-19 vaccine. Repertoires were generated with immunoSEQ multiplex PCR, while TCRdb's copy carries only in-frame clones and drops some. Of under 95,000 clones detected, 80% to 90% appear once; the ten largest clones hold 16%. The sequences come from peripheral blood, collected on day 0 of AZD1222 vaccination. The receptors shown here come from an adult in good health.

This chain joins TRBV7-9 and TRBJ1-1, with 7 positions matching TRBD1. V gave up 2 bases and J gave up 6 bases; unmatched junction bases: 6. The CDR3 length is 14 residues. Germline assignment: CDR1 SEHNR and CDR2 FQNEAQ (reference sequence). This CDR3 is CASSLLGQSAEAFF. The CDR3 DNA reads as TGTGCCAGCAGCTTACTGGGACAGTCTGCTGAAGCTTTCTTT.

V and J are TRBV12-3 or TRBV12-4 and TRBJ2-1; no definite D call. The ends were cut back, 2 bases at V and 10 bases at J, with 6 bases in the middle. CDR3 size: 11 residues. The chain's CDR3 is CASSLSGEQFF. CDR3 DNA: TGTGCCAGCAGTTTATCCGGGGAGCAGTTCTTC.

The V and J genes are TRBV20-1 and TRBJ1-1, with a possible D match to TRBD1 (5 bases). Looked up from germline, CDR1 is DFQATT and CDR2 is SNEGSKA (reference sequence). V lost 3 bases, J lost 8 bases, and 10 bases lay in between. This CDR3 contains 11 residues. CDR3 amino acids: CSARRDGEAFF. DNA for the CDR3: TGCAGTGCTAGGAGGGACGGAGAAGCTTTCTTT.

The chain couples TRBV3-1 (or the pseudogene TRBV3-2) to TRBJ1-5; 7 nucleotides agree with TRBD1. The CDR3 is made up of 15 amino acids. The germline V gene has CDR1 LGHDT and CDR2 YNNKEL (reference sequence). V was pared by 3 bases and J by 4 bases, with 6 bases of the junction left unmatched. DNA for the CDR3: TGTGCCAGCAGCCAGACAGGGAGAGGAAATCAGCCCCAGCATTTT. Encoded protein: CASSQTGRGNQPQHF.

This clone was detected once. The rearrangement links TRBV11-3 to TRBJ2-7, with D uncertain. Germline V gene data show CDR1 as SGHNT and CDR2 as YENEEA. Trimming shortened V by 0 bases and J by 3 bases, and 6 bases separated the two germline ends. The CDR3 sequence is 13 residues long. CDR3 amino acids: CASSLDADYEQYF. CDR3 sequence (DNA): TGTGCCAGCAGCTTAGATGCGGACTACGAGCAGTACTTC. The variable domain in full, completed from reference TRBV11-3 and TRBJ2-7, reads EAGVVQSPRYKIIEKKQPVAFWCNPISGHNTLYWYLQNLGQGPELLIRYENEEAVDDSQLPKDRFSAERLKGVDSTLKIQPAELGDSAVYLCASSLDADYEQYFGPGTRLTVT.

This clone occurred once. This chain uses TRBV28 with TRBJ2-3, with 7 positions matching TRBD1. Trimming cost V 3 bases and J 4 bases; bases outside gene matches: 10. The germline gives CDR1 MDHEN, CDR2 SYDVKM. The CDR3 spans 16 residues. The chain's CDR3 is CASSFATRGRADTQYF. CDR3 sequence (DNA): TGTGCCAGCAGTTTCGCCACTAGGGGGCGCGCAGATACGCAGTATTTT.

The chain combines TRBV6-5 with TRBJ1-4; D gene ambiguous. The CDR3 runs 11 residues. The germline CDR1 and CDR2 sequences are MNHEY and SVGAGI. V dropped 6 bases and J dropped 8 bases, with 7 bases sitting between them. The CDR3, as DNA: TGTGCCAGCAGGTCGCAGGAAAAACTGTTTTTT. Its translation is CASRSQEKLFF.

The CDR3 DNA follows: TGTGCCAGCTCACCACCGGCAGGAGAGCAGTTCTTC. It translates to CASSPPAGEQFF. The V call is TRBV18, the J call TRBJ2-1; D is uncertain. Trimming took 0 bases from V and 10 from J, leaving 7 bases between them. Germline V gives CDR1 KGHSH, CDR2 LQKENI. The CDR3 runs 12 residues.

The CDR3 sequence: CASSQDRALGGDEQFF. CDR3 DNA: TGTGCCAGCAGCCAAGATAGGGCCCTAGGGGGTGATGAGCAGTTCTTC. The chain recombines TRBV3-1 (or the pseudogene TRBV3-2) with TRBJ2-1; a weak D match, TRBD1 (6 bases). The CDR3 totals 16 residues. Trimming removed 0 bases from V and 8 bases from J, with 17 bases in between. Germline V gives CDR1 LGHDT, CDR2 YNNKEL (reference sequence).

V is TRBV3-1 (or the pseudogene TRBV3-2) and J is TRBJ2-7; 9 nucleotides match TRBD1. Per the germline V gene, CDR1 is LGHDT and CDR2 is YNNKEL (reference sequence). The CDR3 extends over 15 amino acids. Unmatched junction bases numbered 9, after V lost 4 bases and J lost 5 bases. The CDR3 loop is CASSPSGQGRDEQYF. In DNA form, the CDR3 reads TGTGCCAGCAGCCCATCTGGACAGGGGCGTGACGAGCAGTACTTC.

This clone was seen more than once but under ten times. The chain carries TRBV2 and TRBJ2-3; D possibly matches TRBD1 or TRBD2 (6 bases each). The CDR3 is 16 amino acids. Trimming took 0 bases from V and 4 from J, leaving 14 bases between them. In germline, CDR1 is SNHLY, CDR2 FYNNEI. CDR3 DNA: TGTGCCAGCAGTGAAGCAAGGGGGGCCGGAGCAGATACGCAGTATTTT. This encodes CASSEARGAGADTQYF. Combining the CDR3 with reference TRBV2 and TRBJ2-3 gives the whole variable domain EPEVTQTPSHQVTQMGQEVILRCVPISNHLYFYWYRQILGQKVEFLVSFYNNEISEKSEIFDDQFSVERPDGSNFTLKIRSTKLEDSAMYFCASSEARGAGADTQYFGPGTRLTVL.

In DNA, the CDR3 is TGTGCCAGCAGTCTTTACCCCTTTGATAGCGGGAGGGCAACAGGCAGGGAGCAGTTCTTC. Amino acid sequence: CASSLYPFDSGRATGREQFF. This chain joins TRBV28 and TRBJ2-1; TRBD2 agrees at 11 bases. The CDR3 contains 20 residues. Germline loops: CDR1 MDHEN, CDR2 SYDVKM. V shed 5 bases, J shed 10 bases, and the junction held 25 bases outside the gene matches.

The chain couples TRBV6-5 to TRBJ1-5, with 7 bases matching TRBD1. Trimming removed 6 bases from V and 4 bases from J; junction bases left unmatched: 6. The CDR3 is made up of 14 amino acids. From germline, CDR1 is MNHEY and CDR2 SVGAGI. CDR3: CASRRQGWNQPQHF. The CDR3 bases are TGTGCCAGCAGGCGACAGGGTTGGAATCAGCCCCAGCATTTT.

The chain links TRBV25-1 to TRBJ1-5; perhaps TRBD1 as D (6 bases). Trimming took 4 bases from V and 0 from J, leaving 10 bases between them. This CDR3 region has 15 residues. Germline CDR1 is MGHDK and CDR2 is SYGVNS. The CDR3 nucleotides read TGTGCCAGCAGTGGGACAGATAATAGCAATCAGCCCCAGCATTTT. It encodes CASSGTDNSNQPQHF.

This clone has just one count. This chain joins TRBV28 and TRBJ1-3; TRBD1 might be the D (5 bases). Trimming cost V 4 bases and J 1 base, with 17 bases left between them. Germline loops: CDR1 MDHEN, CDR2 SYDVKM. CDR3 length: 17 residues. For the CDR3, the DNA is TGTGCCAGCAGTTCGACCGGGACTATACGGTCTGGAAACACCATATATTTT. Protein sequence: CASSSTGTIRSGNTIYF.

The CDR3 region has the DNA TGTGCCAGCAGCGGATCCGGGATATTGGGGTCACCCCTCCACTTT. Protein sequence: CASSGSGILGSPLHF. V gene TRBV7-2 combines with J gene TRBJ1-6; D gene uncertain. The CDR3 loop spans 15 amino acids. The germline V and J ends were trimmed by 5 bases and 10 bases, with 18 bases remaining between them. The V gene's germline CDR1 is SGHTA and CDR2 FQGNSA.

In DNA form, the CDR3 reads TGCGCCAGCAGCGACGGACAGGGGGTGAGGTATGGCTACACCTTC. This encodes CASSDGQGVRYGYTF. J is TRBJ1-2 and V is TRBV5-1; 10 bases fit TRBD1. CDR1 SGHRS and CDR2 YFSETQ come from the germline V gene. Trimming cost V 4 bases and J 5 bases; bases outside gene matches: 8. CDR3 length: 15 residues.

This chain joins TRBV6-1 and TRBJ1-6, with D uncertain. The CDR3 is 15 amino acids. CDR1 MNHNS and CDR2 SASEGT come from the germline V gene. The V and J ends lost 1 base and 0 bases respectively, with 4 bases between them. The CDR3 sequence: CASSEGNSYNSPLHF. The CDR3 DNA reads TGTGCCAGCAGTGAAGGGAACTCCTATAATTCACCCCTCCACTTT.

About this clone itself: One end of the junction varies from germline; a read error may be responsible. The V call is TRBV14, the J call TRBJ1-3, with 11 bases fitting TRBD1. Germline V gene sequence: CDR1 SGHDN, CDR2 FVKESK. This CDR3 has 16 residues. The CDR3 DNA sequence: TGTGCCAGCAGCCTTCGGACAGGGGGCTTTGGAGACACCATATATTTT. This codes for CASSLRTGGFGDTIYF.

CDR3 residues: CASSLITGVGAFF. Here the CDR3 DNA reads TGTGCCAGCAGCCTGATAACAGGGGTCGGGGCTTTCTTT. J is TRBJ1-1 and V is TRBV14; 7 positions agree with TRBD1. Germline values: CDR1 SGHDN, CDR2 FVKESK. V was clipped by 4 bases and J by 11 bases; unmatched bases: 10. The CDR3 runs 13 residues.

V gene TRBV20-1 combines with J gene TRBJ2-4, with D perhaps matching TRBD2 (5 bases). The V gene's germline CDR1 is DFQATT and CDR2 SNEGSKA (reference sequence). V was pared by 3 bases and J by 6 bases, with 9 bases between. The CDR3 runs to 12 residues. CDR3 protein: CSASSERNIQYF. CDR3 nucleotides: TGCAGTGCTAGTAGCGAGAGAAACATTCAGTACTTC.

The gene calls are TRBV29-1 and TRBJ1-2, with D tentatively TRBD1 (6 bases). The CDR3 length is 12 residues. V was cut by 8 bases and J by 3 bases, with 13 bases left in between. The germline CDR1 and CDR2 sequences are SQVTM and ANQGSEA. The CDR3, as DNA: TGCAGCTACCGACAGGTTGACTATGGCTACACCTTC. It specifies CSYRQVDYGYTF.

This clone was picked up a small number of times. V usage is TRBV28 and J usage is TRBJ1-1, with 7 bases aligning to TRBD1. J was trimmed by 5 bases and V by 5 bases; bases with no gene match: 17. CDR3 size: 17 residues. Germline V gene data show CDR1 as MDHEN and CDR2 as SYDVKM. The DNA of the CDR3 is TGTGCCAGCAGTCAACGGTTAACGAGACAGGGTAAGACTGAAGCTTTCTTT. This gives the protein CASSQRLTRQGKTEAFF.

This chain links TRBV5-1 with TRBJ2-7; D possibly uses TRBD1 or TRBD2 (5 bases each). CDR1 is SGHRS and CDR2 is YFSETQ in the germline V gene. The CDR3 contains 16 residues. V lost 0 bases and J 0 bases, leaving 13 bases between the germline ends. CDR3 nucleotide sequence: TGCGCCAGCAGCTTGGGTCCGGGACGAAGCTCCTACGAGCAGTACTTC. It translates to CASSLGPGRSSYEQYF.

This chain joins TRBV7-3 and TRBJ2-3; maybe TRBD2 (6 bases). Trimming pared 3 bases from V and 2 bases from J, leaving 9 bases between. Germline values: CDR1 SGHTA, CDR2 FQGTGA. This CDR3 has 14 amino acids. CDR3 region: CASSLDYNTDTQYF. The CDR3 DNA sequence: TGTGCCAGCAGCTTGGACTACAACACAGATACGCAGTATTTT.

The rearrangement links TRBV5-1 to TRBJ2-2; 7 bases align to TRBD1. Germline CDR1 reads SGHRS; CDR2 reads YFSETQ. There are 14 residues in the CDR3. J gave up 2 bases and V 7 bases, and 5 bases lay outside the gene matches. The CDR3 nucleotides read TGCGCCAGCTCCGGGACAGTCAACACCGGGGAGCTGTTTTTT. Translated: CASSGTVNTGELFF.